This T cell receptor beta chain was sequenced during a study of STAT5B mutations in CD4+ large granular lymphocyte leukemia. The length of the CDR3 is 16 residues. V lost 5 bases, J lost 0 bases, and 16 bases lay in between. CDR1 is SGHVS and CDR2 is FNYEAQ in the germline V gene. Study-level findings and limits: Patient CD4-sorted repertoires looked more clonal than healthy CD4+ repertoires, even without putative leukemic clones. Data were not HLA-matched across samples. 8/27 top patient clones versus 2/35 control clones were TRBV06-family.

The assay was immunoSEQ multiplex PCR, and TCRdb's table has in-frame clones only and misses some. The table includes 25,000 to 35,000 clones, around 70% detected once. To note about this clone: Its antigen is unknown.

Material: CD4+ T cells from blood buffy coats. The V and J genes are TRBV7-6 and TRBJ1-1; tentatively, D is TRBD1 (6 bases). The receptor comes from a human donor in good health. The CDR3 loop reads CASSLQGGRMNTEAFF. The CDR3 bases are TGTGCCAGCAGCCTACAGGGAGGCCGCATGAACACTGAAGCTTTCTTT.